This T cell receptor (beta chain) was obtained from a study of cytomegalovirus exposure and HLA in healthy donors. Study details: Falling in the Caucasian-associated ancestry cluster were approximately 84% of approximately 400 genotyped donors.

V was cut by 4 bases and J by 0 bases, with 11 bases left in between. Looked up from germline, CDR1 is SGHRS and CDR2 is YFSETQ. The CDR3 totals 14 residues. This PCR relied on a set of 60 Vbeta primers and 13 Jbeta primers. Using immunoSEQ multiplex PCR, the repertoire was profiled, and TCRdb retains in-frame clones only, with some absent. Of 150,000 to 200,000 clones in the sample, 75% were seen once. The donors gave bone marrow, and they were healthy. Each donor was nominally healthy when sampled (though unrecorded immune exposures were likely). This chain uses TRBV5-1 with TRBJ2-7; tentatively, D is TRBD2 (5 bases). This receptor was obtained from a woman between 45 and 60 years old in good health and CMV-seropositive. The specimen sequenced was PBMCs. The CDR3 DNA sequence: TGCGCCAGCAGCACCGGTGGAGGCTCCTACGAGCAGTACTTC. The encoded protein is CASSTGGGSYEQYF.